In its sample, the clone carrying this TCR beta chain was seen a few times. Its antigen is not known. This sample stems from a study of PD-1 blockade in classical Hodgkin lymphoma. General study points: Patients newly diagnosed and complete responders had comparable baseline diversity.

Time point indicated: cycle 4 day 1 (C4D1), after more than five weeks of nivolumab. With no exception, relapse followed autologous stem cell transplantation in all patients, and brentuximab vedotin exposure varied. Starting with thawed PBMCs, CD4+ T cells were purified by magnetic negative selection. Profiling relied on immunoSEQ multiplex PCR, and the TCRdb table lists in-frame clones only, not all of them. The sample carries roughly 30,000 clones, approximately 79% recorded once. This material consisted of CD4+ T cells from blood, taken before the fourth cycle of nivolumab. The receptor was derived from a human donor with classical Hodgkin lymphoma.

The CDR3: CASTTGTYGYTF. The CDR3 DNA is TGTGCCAGCACTACAGGGACCTATGGCTACACCTTC. V is TRBV2 and J is TRBJ1-2, with D maybe TRBD1 (6 bases). Germline CDR1 is SNHLY and CDR2 is FYNNEI. CDR3 size: 12 residues. V lost 7 bases and J lost 4, with 10 bases in between.